This TCR beta chain was captured by sequencing in a study of blood T cell repertoires in COVID-19. Study information: Acute-phase and convalescent COVID-19 samples originated in the United States, Italy and Spain. Sample material is recorded as cDNA or gDNA derived from T cells, B-cell-depleted T cells, or PBMCs.

Per the study methods: Amplified reference gene primers provided the basis for estimating nucleated cell counts. The table came from immunoSEQ multiplex PCR; TCRdb's copy has only in-frame clones and leaves some out. V and J calls and clone size are those listed in that table; D and trimming were worked out from the DNA. The top ten clones hold about 9.7% of a sample with 150,000 to 200,000 clones, approximately 86% of them seen once. This receptor was obtained from a man between 50 and 59 years old with active or convalescent COVID-19. The sequencing input was peripheral blood.

This CDR3 is CASSLFVTGQEKLFF. CDR3 bases: TGTGCCAGCAGCTTATTTGTAACAGGACAAGAAAAACTGTTTTTT. The rearrangement links TRBV7-2 to TRBJ1-4; weak D call: TRBD1 (5 bases). CDR3 length equals 15 residues. Germline V gives CDR1 SGHTA, CDR2 FQGNSA. V was cut by 2 bases and J by 8 bases, with 15 bases left in between. Full variable domain (rest looked up from reference TRBV7-2 and TRBJ1-4): GAGVSQSPSNKVTEKGKDVELRCDPISGHTALYWYRQSLGQGLEFLIYFQGNSAPDKSGLPSDRFSAERTGGSVSTLTIQRTQQEDSAVYLCASSLFVTGQEKLFFGSGTQLSVL.